This TCR beta chain originates from a study of early T cells in non-severe SARS-CoV-2 infection. Study-level information: Chains from this unsorted whole-blood bulk RNA could not be paired. Study findings and constraints: VDJdb-based annotation leaned toward anti-spike CD8 responses and missed private and CD4 specificities.

The V gene end was trimmed by 6 bases and the J gene end by 7 bases; junction bases not matched to a gene: 6. Germline CDR1 and CDR2: SNHLY and FYNNEI. The CDR3 length is 12 residues. Individual cDNA molecules received unique molecular identifiers. MiXCR, run by TCRdb on the 5' RACE reads, gives a single entry per CDR3 protein. The data show 60,000 to 85,000 distinct CDR3 sequences, 15% to 18% seen once. Remarks on this clonotype: The antigen is unknown.

This rearrangement joins TRBV2 to TRBJ2-7, with 7 bases identical to TRBD1. This clonotype was sampled from an adult who was a healthcare worker with PCR-confirmed SARS-CoV-2 infection or an uninfected control (not recorded which). The sequenced sample was whole blood. The CDR3 DNA is TGTGCCAGCAGCGACAGGGTCGGTGAGCAGTACTTC. Amino acid sequence: CASSDRVGEQYF.